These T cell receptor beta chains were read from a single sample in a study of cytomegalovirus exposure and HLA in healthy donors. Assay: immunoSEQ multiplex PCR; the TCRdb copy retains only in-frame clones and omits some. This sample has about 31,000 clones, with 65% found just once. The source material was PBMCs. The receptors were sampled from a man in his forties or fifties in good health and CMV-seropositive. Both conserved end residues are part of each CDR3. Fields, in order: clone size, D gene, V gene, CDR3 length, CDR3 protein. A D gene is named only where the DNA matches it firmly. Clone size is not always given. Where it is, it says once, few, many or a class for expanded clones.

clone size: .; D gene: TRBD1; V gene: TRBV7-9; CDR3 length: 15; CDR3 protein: CASSLGTGGYQPQHF
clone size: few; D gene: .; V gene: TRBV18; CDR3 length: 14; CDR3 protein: CASSSSGAKNIQYF
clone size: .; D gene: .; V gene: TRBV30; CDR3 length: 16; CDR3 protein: CAWSVGRSMAQETQYF
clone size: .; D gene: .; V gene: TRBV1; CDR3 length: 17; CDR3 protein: CTSSAGTVVGMGEKLFF
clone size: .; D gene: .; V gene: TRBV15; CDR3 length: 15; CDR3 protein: CATSRDSGLLNEQFF
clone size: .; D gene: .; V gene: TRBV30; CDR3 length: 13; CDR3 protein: CAWSFGRGEKLFF
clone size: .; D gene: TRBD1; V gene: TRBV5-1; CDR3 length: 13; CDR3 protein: CASSLRGQGEAFF
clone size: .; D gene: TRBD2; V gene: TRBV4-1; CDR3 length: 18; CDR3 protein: CASSQRLAGGPSSYEQYF
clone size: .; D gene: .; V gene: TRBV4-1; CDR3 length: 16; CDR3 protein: CASDPEGGRSLYGYTF
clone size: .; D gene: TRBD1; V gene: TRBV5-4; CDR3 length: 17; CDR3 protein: CASSLQGAGTGANVLTF
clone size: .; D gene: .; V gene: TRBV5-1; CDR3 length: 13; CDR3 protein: CASSPVPNTEAFF
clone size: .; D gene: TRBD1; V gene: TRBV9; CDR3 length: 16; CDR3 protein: CASSGLGQGDSNEQFF
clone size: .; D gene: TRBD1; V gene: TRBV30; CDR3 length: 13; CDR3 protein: CACYRGNSYEQYF
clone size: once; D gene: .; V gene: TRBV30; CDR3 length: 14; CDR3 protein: CAWSAHQGRAEAFF
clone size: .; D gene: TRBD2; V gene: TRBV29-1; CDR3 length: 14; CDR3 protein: CSVEGGLYTDTQYF
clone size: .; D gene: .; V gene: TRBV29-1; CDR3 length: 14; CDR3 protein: CSVETGKGSYGYTF
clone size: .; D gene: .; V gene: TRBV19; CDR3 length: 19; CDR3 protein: CASSLRHPTGTHTPYTQYF
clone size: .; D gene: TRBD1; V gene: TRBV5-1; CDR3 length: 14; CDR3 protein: CASSLAGGGYEAFF
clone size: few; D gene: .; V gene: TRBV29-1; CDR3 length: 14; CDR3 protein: CSVAGTSTFSEQFF
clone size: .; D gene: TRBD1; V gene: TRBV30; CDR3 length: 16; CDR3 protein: CAWSDRQGRDNSPLHF
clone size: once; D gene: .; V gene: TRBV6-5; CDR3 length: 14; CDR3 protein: CASSARRGEDEQYF
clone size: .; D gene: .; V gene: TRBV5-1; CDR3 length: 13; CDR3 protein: CASSLEGVYEQYF
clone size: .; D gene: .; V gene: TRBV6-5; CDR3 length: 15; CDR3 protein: CASSYYTGVRNEQFF
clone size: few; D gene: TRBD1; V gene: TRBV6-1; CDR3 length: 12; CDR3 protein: CASRDRVYGYTF
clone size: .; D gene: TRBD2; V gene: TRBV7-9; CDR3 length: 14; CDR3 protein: CASSLSGGGYEQYF
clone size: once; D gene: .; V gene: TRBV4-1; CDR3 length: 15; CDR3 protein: CASSHDSMGGYEQYF
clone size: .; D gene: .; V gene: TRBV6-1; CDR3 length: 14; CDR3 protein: CATFQRYTYNEQFF
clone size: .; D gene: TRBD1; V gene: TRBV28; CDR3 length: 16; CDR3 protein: CASSPVGQGYYNEQFF
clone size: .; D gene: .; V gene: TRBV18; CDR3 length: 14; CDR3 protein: CASSRFEDTGELFF
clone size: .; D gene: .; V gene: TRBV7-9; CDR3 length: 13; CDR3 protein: CASSFGGLGEQFF
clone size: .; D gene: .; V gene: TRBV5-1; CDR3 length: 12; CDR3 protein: CASSSDSGELFF
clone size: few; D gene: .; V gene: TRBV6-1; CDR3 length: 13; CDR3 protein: CASSEGVMDEQYF
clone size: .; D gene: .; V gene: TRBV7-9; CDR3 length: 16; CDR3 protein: CASSLAAAAGQETQYF
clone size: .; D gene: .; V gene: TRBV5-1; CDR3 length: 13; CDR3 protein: CASSLGPQETQYF
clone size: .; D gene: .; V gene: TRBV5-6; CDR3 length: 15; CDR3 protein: CASSLGSANTGELFF
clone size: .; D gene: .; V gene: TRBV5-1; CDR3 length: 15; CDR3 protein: CASSLLEGGTGELFF
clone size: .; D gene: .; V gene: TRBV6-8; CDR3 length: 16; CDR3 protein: CASSRQASSYNSPLHF
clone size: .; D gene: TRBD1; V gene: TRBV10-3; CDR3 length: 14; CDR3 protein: CAIAAAGGNTEAFF
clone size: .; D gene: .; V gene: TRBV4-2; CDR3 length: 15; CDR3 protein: CASSQGSAGDEKLFF
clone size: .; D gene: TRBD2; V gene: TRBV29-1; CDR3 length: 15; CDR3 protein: CSALDLADSYNEQFF
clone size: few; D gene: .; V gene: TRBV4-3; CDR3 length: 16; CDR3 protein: CASSLDHCVGRQPQHF
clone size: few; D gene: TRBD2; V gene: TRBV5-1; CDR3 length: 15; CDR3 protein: CASSWATGLAAEQFF
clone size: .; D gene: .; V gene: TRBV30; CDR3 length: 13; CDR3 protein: CAGAVPGNTEAFF
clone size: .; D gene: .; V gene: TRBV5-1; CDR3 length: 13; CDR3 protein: CASSLGGGETQYF
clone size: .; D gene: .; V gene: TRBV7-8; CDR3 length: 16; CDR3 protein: CASSLGSAGRDTEAFF
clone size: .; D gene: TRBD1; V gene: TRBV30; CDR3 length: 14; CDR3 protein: CAWSGDRGNQPQHF
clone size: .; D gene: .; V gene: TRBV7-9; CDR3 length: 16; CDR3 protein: CASSSHLGQNTGELFF
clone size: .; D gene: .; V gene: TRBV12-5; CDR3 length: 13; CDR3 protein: CASAFGDQETQYF
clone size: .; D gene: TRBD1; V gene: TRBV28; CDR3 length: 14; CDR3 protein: CASSLTGGLYEQYF
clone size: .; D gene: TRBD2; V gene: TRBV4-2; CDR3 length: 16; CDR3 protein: CASSQEGGGAGETQYF
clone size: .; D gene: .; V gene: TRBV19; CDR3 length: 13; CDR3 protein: CASSIGGIPEAFF
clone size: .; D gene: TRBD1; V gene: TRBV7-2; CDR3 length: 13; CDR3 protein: CASATGPNTEAFF
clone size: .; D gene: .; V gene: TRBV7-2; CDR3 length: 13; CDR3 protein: CASSPHGGNEQFF
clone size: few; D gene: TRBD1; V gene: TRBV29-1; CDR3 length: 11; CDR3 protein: CSAKDRGHAFF
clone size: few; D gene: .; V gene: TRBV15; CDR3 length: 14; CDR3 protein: CATSRDTVNQPQHF
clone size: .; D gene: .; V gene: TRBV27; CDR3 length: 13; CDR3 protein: CASSPSVGKTQYF
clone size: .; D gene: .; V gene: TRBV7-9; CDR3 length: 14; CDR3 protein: CASKGDLLHSPLHF
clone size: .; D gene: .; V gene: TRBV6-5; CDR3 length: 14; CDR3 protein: CASSRDFGDNEQFF
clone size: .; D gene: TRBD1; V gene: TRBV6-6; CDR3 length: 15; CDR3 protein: CASSYSPTGAGEQYF